This T cell receptor beta chain was recovered during a study of shared clonotypes between healthy human individuals. In the study overall: Donors consisted of a couple of women and a few men between 18 and 49. General study results and limits: Tissue TCR repertoires likely differ from these blood-only repertoires.

CDR3 length: 18 amino acids. Germline V gives CDR1 GTSNPN, CDR2 SVGIG (reference sequence). V lost 0 bases and J lost 3; bases outside the gene matches: 14. Measured with immunoSEQ multiplex PCR; TCRdb has only the in-frame clones, and not every one. The sample has about 490,000 clones, 78% seen once; the top ten hold 12%. A note on this clone: The antigen is unknown.

The receptor's source is a middle-aged woman in good health. Some clones in this sample may be carry-over from other donors' samples. V is TRBV30 and J is TRBJ2-7; 10 positions agree with TRBD2. The sequencing input was PBMCs. As DNA, the CDR3 is TGTGCCTGGAGTGTACTTGGCCTCGGCGGGACTAGCGACTACGAGCAGTACTTC. Residues: CAWSVLGLGGTSDYEQYF.